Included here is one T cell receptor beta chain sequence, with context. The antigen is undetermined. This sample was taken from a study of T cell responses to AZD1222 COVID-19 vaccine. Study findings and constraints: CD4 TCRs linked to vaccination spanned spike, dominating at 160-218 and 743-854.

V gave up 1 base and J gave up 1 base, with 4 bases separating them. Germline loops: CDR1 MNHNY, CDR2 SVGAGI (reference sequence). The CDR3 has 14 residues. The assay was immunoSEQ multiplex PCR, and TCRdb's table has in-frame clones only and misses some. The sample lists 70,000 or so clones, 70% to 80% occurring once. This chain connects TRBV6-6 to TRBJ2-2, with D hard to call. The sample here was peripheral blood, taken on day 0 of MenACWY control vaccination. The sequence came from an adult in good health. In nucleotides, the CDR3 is TGTGCCAGCAGTTACTGGGGGAACACCGGGGAGCTGTTTTTT. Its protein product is CASSYWGNTGELFF.